This T cell receptor (beta chain) derives from a study of T cell responses to AZD1222 COVID-19 vaccine. Repertoires were generated with immunoSEQ multiplex PCR, while TCRdb's copy carries only in-frame clones and drops some. This table has 150,000 or so clones, about nine tenths appearing once. The CDR3 is made up of 15 amino acids. Trimming took off 2 bases at V and 12 bases at J, with 20 bases between the two ends. Per the germline V gene, CDR1 is MNHEY and CDR2 is SVGAGI. General study points: Researchers took repertoire samples only after the peak T cell response had come.

For this clone: The antigen is not known.

This chain connects TRBV6-5 to TRBJ2-1; D is tentatively TRBD1 or TRBD2 (5 bases each). This sequence was found in an adult in good health. Sequenced material: peripheral blood, taken on day 0 of AZD1222 vaccination. DNA of the CDR3: TGTGCCAGCAGTTACCGGTCTAGCCACCTTGGGGGGCAGTTCTTC. Amino acid sequence: CASSYRSSHLGGQFF.